The clone carrying this T cell receptor beta chain has only a few counts. The germline V and J ends were trimmed by 4 bases and 3 bases, with 8 bases remaining between them. Germline-derived CDR1 and CDR2 are SGHRS and YFSETQ. CDR3 size: 13 residues. These data originate in a study of blood T cell repertoires in COVID-19. How the authors handled the data: For nucleated cells, counts were estimated from reference gene primer amplification. The assay was immunoSEQ multiplex PCR, and TCRdb's table has in-frame clones only and misses some. V and J calls and clone size are copied from that table; D and trimming were computed from the DNA. This table has 110,000 to 150,000 clones, roughly three quarters appearing once.

The rearrangement joins TRBV5-1 to TRBJ1-3; the D is unclear. The sequence was collected from a man between 60 and 75 years old with acute or convalescent COVID-19. Material for sequencing was peripheral blood. This chain's CDR3 is CASSPPGGNTIYF. In DNA, the CDR3 is TGCGCCAGCAGCCCCCCGGGTGGAAACACCATATATTTT.